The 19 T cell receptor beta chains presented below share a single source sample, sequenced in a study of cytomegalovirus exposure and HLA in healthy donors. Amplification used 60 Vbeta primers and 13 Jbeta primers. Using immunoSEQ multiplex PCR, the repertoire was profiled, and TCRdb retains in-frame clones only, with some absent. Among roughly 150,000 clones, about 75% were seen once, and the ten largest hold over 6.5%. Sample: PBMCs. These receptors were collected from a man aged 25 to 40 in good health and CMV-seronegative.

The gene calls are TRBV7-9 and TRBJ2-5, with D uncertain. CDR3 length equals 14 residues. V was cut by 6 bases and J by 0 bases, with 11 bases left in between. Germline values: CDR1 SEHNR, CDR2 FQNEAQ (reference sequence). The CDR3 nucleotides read TGTGCCAGCAGTGGGCTTAGGTACCAAGAGACCCAGTACTTC. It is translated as CASSGLRYQETQYF.

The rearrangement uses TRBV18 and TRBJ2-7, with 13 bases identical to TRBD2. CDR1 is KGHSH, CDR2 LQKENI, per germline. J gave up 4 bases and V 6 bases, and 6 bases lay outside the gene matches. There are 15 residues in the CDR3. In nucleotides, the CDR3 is TGTGCCAGCTCGCTCGCGACTAGCGGGAGGTACGAGCAGTACTTC. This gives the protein CASSLATSGRYEQYF.

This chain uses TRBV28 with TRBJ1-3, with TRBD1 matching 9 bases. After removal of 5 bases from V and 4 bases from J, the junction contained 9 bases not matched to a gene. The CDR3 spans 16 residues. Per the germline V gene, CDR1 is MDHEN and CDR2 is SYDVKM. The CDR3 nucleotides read TGTGCCAGCAGTCCCCGGACAGGGGAGTCCGGAAACACCATATATTTT. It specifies CASSPRTGESGNTIYF.

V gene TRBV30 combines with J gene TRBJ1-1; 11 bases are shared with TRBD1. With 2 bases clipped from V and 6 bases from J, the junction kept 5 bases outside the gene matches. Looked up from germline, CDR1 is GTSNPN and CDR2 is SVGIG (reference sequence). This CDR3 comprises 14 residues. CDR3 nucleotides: TGTGCCTGGAGTAGGGACAGGGGGAGGGCTGAAGCTTTCTTT. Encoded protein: CAWSRDRGRAEAFF.

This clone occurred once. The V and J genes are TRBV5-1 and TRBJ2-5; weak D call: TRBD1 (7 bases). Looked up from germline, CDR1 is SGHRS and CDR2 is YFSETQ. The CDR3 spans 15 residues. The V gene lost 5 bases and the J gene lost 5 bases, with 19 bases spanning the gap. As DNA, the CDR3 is TGCGCCAGCAGTCGCCTTCAGGGGGAGGACGAGACCCAGTACTTC. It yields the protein CASSRLQGEDETQYF.

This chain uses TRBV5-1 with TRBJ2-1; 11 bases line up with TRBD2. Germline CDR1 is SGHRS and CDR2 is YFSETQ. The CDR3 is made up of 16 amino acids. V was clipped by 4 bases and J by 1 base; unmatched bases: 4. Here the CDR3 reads CASSRLAGGSYNEQFF. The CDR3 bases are TGCGCCAGCAGCAGATTAGCGGGAGGGTCCTACAATGAGCAGTTCTTC.

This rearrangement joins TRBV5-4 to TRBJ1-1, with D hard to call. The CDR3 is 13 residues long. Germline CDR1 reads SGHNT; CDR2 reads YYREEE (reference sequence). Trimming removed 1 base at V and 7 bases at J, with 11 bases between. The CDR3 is CASSLTETNEAFF. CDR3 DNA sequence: TGTGCCAGCAGCTTGACAGAGACAAATGAAGCTTTCTTT. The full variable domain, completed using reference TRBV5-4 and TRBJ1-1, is ETGVTQSPTHLIKTRGQQVTLRCSSQSGHNTVSWYQQALGQGPQFIFQYYREEENGRGNFPPRFSGLQFPNYSSELNVNALELDDSALYLCASSLTETNEAFFGQGTRLTVV.

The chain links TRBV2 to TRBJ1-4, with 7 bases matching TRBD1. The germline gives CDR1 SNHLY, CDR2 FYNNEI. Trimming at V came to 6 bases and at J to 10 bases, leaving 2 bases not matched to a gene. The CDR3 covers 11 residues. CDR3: CASRAGGKLFF. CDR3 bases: TGTGCCAGCAGGGCAGGGGGAAAACTGTTTTTT. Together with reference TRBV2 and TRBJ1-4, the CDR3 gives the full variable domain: EPEVTQTPSHQVTQMGQEVILRCVPISNHLYFYWYRQILGQKVEFLVSFYNNEISEKSEIFDDQFSVERPDGSNFTLKIRSTKLEDSAMYFCASRAGGKLFFGSGTQLSVL.

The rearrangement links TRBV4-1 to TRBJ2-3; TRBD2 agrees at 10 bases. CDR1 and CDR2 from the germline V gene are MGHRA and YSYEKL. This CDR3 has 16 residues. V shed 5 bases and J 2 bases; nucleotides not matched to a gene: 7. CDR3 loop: CASSSTAGGVTDTQYF. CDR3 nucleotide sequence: TGCGCCAGCAGCTCCACAGCGGGAGGGGTCACAGATACGCAGTATTTT.

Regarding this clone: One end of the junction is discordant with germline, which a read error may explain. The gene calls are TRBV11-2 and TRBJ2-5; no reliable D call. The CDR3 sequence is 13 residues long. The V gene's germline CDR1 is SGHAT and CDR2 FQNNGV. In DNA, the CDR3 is TGTGCCAGCAGCTTGGGCCCAAGAGAGCCCCAGTACTTC. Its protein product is CASSLGPREPQYF.

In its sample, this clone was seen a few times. CDR3 amino acids: CASSLGSGGGDEQFF. Here the CDR3 DNA reads TGTGCCAGCAGCTTAGGTTCGGGGGGCGGTGATGAGCAGTTCTTC. The J gene is TRBJ2-1, the V gene TRBV7-3; a weak D match, TRBD2 (7 bases). This CDR3 is built from 15 residues. V shed 2 bases and J shed 8 bases, with 16 bases lying between them. Germline V CDR1 and CDR2: SGHTA, FQGTGA.

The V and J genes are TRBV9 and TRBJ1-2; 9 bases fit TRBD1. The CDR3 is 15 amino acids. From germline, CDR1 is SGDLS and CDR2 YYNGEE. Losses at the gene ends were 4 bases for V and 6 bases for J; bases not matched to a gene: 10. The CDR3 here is CASSYRDRVLDGYTF. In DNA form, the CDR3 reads TGTGCCAGCAGCTACCGGGACAGGGTATTGGATGGCTACACCTTC.

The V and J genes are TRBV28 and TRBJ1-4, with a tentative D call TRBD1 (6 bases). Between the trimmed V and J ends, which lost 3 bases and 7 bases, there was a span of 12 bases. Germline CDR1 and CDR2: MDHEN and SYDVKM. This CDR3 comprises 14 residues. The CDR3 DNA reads TGTGCCAGCAGTTTCCGGGGGGCAGCTGAAAAACTGTTTTTT. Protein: CASSFRGAAEKLFF.

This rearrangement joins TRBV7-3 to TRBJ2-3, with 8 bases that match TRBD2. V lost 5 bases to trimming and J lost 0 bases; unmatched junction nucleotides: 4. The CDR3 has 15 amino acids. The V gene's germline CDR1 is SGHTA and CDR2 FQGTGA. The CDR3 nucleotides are TGTGCCAGCAGCCCGCGGGGGGCCAGCACAGATACGCAGTATTTT. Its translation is CASSPRGASTDTQYF. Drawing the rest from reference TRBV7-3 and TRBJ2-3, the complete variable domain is GAGVSQTPSNKVTEKGKYVELRCDPISGHTALYWYRQSLGQGPEFLIYFQGTGAADDSGLPNDRFFAVRPEGSVSTLKIQRTERGDSAVYLCASSPRGASTDTQYFGPGTRLTVL.

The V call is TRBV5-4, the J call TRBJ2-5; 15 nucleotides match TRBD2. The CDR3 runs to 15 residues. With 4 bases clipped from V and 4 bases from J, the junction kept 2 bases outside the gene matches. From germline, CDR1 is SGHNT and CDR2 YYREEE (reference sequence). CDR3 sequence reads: CASSPGLAGGETQYF. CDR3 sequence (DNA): TGTGCCAGCAGCCCGGGACTAGCGGGGGGAGAGACCCAGTACTTC.

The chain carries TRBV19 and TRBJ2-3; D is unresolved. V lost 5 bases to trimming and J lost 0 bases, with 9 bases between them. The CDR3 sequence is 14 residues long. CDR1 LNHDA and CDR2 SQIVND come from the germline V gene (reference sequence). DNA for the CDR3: TGTGCCAGTAGTTACAGTTTTAGCACAGATACGCAGTATTTT. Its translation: CASSYSFSTDTQYF.

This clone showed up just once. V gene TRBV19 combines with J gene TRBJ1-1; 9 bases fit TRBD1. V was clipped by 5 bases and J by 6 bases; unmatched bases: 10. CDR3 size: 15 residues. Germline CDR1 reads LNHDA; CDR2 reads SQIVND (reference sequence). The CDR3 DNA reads TGTGCCAGTAGTCTGACAGGGGGAAGTAGCGCTGAAGCTTTCTTT. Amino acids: CASSLTGGSSAEAFF.

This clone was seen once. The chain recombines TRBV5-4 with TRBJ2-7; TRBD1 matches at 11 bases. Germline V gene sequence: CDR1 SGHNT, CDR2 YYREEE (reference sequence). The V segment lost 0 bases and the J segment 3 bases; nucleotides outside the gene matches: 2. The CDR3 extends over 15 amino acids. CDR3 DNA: TGTGCCAGCAGCTTGGCCGGGACAGGGGGCTACGAGCAGTACTTC. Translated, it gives CASSLAGTGGYEQYF.

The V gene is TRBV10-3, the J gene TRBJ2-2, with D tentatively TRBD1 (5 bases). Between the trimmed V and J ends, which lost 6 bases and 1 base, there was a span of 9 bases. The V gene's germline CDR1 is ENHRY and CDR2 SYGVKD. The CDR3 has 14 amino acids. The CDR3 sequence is CAISDSENTGELFF. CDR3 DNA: TGTGCCATCAGCGACAGCGAGAACACCGGGGAGCTGTTTTTT.